Following are 28 T cell receptor beta chains from one sample sequenced in a study of cytomegalovirus exposure and HLA in healthy donors. Vbeta (60) and Jbeta (13) primers were used in the PCR. Clones were read by immunoSEQ multiplex PCR, and TCRdb kept only the in-frame ones, dropping some. Here the sample spans 110,000 or so clones, 74% being singletons. Material for sequencing was PBMCs. The source of these receptors is a woman in her thirties or forties in good health and CMV-seropositive.

This clone was seen more than once but under ten times. The CDR3 DNA reads TGTGCCAGTAGTATTAGGGCAGGGGGCCTATACGAGCAGTACTTC. Its translation: CASSIRAGGLYEQYF. The chain links TRBV19 to TRBJ2-7, with 8 nucleotides matching TRBD1. Germline V lookup: CDR1 LNHDA, CDR2 SQIVND (reference sequence). The CDR3 runs to 15 residues. The trim removed 3 bases at V and 4 bases at J, leaving 8 bases unmatched.

The V and J genes are TRBV4-1 and TRBJ2-3; 16 bases align to TRBD2. Germline CDR1 and CDR2: MGHRA and YSYEKL. The CDR3 spans 19 residues. V dropped 3 bases and J dropped 3; count of bases not matched to a gene: 9. The CDR3 bases are TGCGCCAGCAGCCACCTTGGGACTAGCGGGGGGGCCGGAACAGATACGCAGTATTTT. Translating gives CASSHLGTSGGAGTDTQYF.

This sequence joins TRBV9 and TRBJ2-2; D is undetermined. The CDR3 sequence is 13 residues long. Trimming cost V 0 bases and J 5 bases, with 5 bases left between them. CDR1 is SGDLS and CDR2 is YYNGEE in the germline V gene. CDR3 coding DNA: TGTGCCAGCAGCGTAGCCATTACCGGGGAGCTGTTTTTT. Translated: CASSVAITGELFF. The full variable domain, in which reference TRBV9 and TRBJ2-2 provide the parts outside the CDR3, is DSGVTQTPKHLITATGQRVTLRCSPRSGDLSVYWYQQSLDQGLQFLIQYYNGEERAKGNILERFSAQQFPDLHSELNLSSLELGDSALYFCASSVAITGELFFGEGSRLTVL.

The chain has TRBV29-1 and TRBJ2-1; the D gene is possibly TRBD2 (5 bases). Trimming removed 7 bases from V and 12 bases from J, with 19 bases in between. The CDR3 has 12 residues. CDR1 and CDR2 from the germline V gene are SQVTM and ANQGSEA. The CDR3 region is CSAVEADRGQFF. The CDR3 region has the DNA TGCAGCGCCGTAGAGGCGGATCGGGGGCAGTTCTTC.

The chain combines TRBV7-2 with TRBJ1-1; a weak D match, TRBD1 (6 bases). From germline, CDR1 is SGHTA and CDR2 FQGNSA. The CDR3 loop spans 16 amino acids. Trimming removed 1 base from V and 3 bases from J, with 15 bases in between. The CDR3 loop reads CASSLGQASTYTEAFF. The CDR3 DNA sequence: TGTGCCAGCAGCTTAGGACAGGCTTCCACATACACTGAAGCTTTCTTT.

The chain is built from TRBV2 and TRBJ1-4; 8 nucleotides line up with TRBD1. V was clipped by 6 bases and J by 6 bases; unmatched bases: 9. Germline-derived CDR1 and CDR2 are SNHLY and FYNNEI. There are 15 residues in the CDR3. In DNA form, the CDR3 reads TGTGCCAGCAGATACCGGAGGACAGGGCATGAAAAACTGTTTTTT. This sequence encodes CASRYRRTGHEKLFF.

The gene calls are TRBV19 and TRBJ1-1, with D possibly matching TRBD1 (5 bases). CDR3 length: 14 residues. Germline values: CDR1 LNHDA, CDR2 SQIVND (reference sequence). Trimming left V 3 bases short and J 5 bases short, with 13 bases between. The CDR3 region has the DNA TGTGCCAGTAGTATCACAATATCAGGGACTGAAGCTTTCTTT. Encoded protein: CASSITISGTEAFF.

The chain combines TRBV7-3 with TRBJ1-1; TRBD1 matches 8 bases. Germline V lookup: CDR1 SGHTA, CDR2 FQGTGA. Losses at the gene ends were 5 bases for V and 4 bases for J; bases not matched to a gene: 3. The CDR3 has 13 residues. Here the CDR3 reads CASSDRGGTEAFF. The DNA for the CDR3 is TGTGCCAGCAGCGACAGGGGAGGCACTGAAGCTTTCTTT.

V is TRBV2 and J is TRBJ1-2; 8 bases align to TRBD1. The CDR3 extends over 13 amino acids. Germline V gene lookup returns CDR1 SNHLY and CDR2 FYNNEI. J gave up 7 bases and V 4 bases, and 5 bases lay outside the gene matches. CDR3 sequence: CASSAGQELGYTF. The CDR3 DNA reads TGTGCCAGCAGTGCGGGACAGGAACTTGGCTACACCTTC.

V and J are TRBV19 and TRBJ2-2, with a possible D match to TRBD1 (5 bases). V lost 7 bases to trimming and J lost 0 bases, with 15 bases between them. CDR1 and CDR2 (germline): LNHDA, SQIVND (reference sequence). CDR3 length: 16 residues. Here the CDR3 reads CASNGKGVANTGELFF. The CDR3 nucleotides read TGTGCCAGTAATGGTAAAGGGGTAGCGAACACCGGGGAGCTGTTTTTT.

The chain uses TRBV7-8 and TRBJ1-5, with a weak D call TRBD1 (5 bases). This CDR3 is built from 18 residues. Germline V CDR1 and CDR2: SGHVS, FQNEAQ. The V and J ends lost 4 bases and 0 bases respectively, with 19 bases between them. The CDR3 sequence is CASSSSLGTIYSNQPQHF. In DNA, the CDR3 is TGTGCCAGCAGCTCATCCTTAGGGACTATATATAGCAATCAGCCCCAGCATTTT.

J is TRBJ1-2 and V is TRBV6-5, with TRBD1 matching 7 bases. Germline CDR1 reads MNHEY; CDR2 reads SVGAGI. This CDR3 region has 13 residues. Germline trimming cut 6 bases from V and 8 bases from J; bases unmatched to any gene: 9. CDR3 nucleotide sequence: TGTGCCAGCAGCCCGACAGGGAGTGGGGGCTACACCTTC. Protein product: CASSPTGSGGYTF.

The CDR3 DNA follows: TGTGCCAGCAGCTTAACCCCGGGGACAGGGGACAATGAGCAGTTCTTC. Translated, it gives CASSLTPGTGDNEQFF. The V gene is TRBV7-3, the J gene TRBJ2-1; 10 bases match TRBD1. V was clipped by 0 bases and J by 5 bases; unmatched bases: 4. CDR1 and CDR2 from the germline V gene are SGHTA and FQGTGA. The CDR3 is made up of 16 amino acids.

CDR3 bases: TGCGCCAGCAGCCAAGCCCAGTTAAACACTGAAGCTTTCTTT. This sequence encodes CASSQAQLNTEAFF. The chain joins TRBV4-1 to TRBJ1-1; D call uncertain. CDR3 length: 14 amino acids. V shed 1 base and J shed 2 bases, with 8 bases lying between them. Looked up from germline, CDR1 is MGHRA and CDR2 is YSYEKL.

The table lists this clone with a count of one. This sequence joins TRBV6-1 and TRBJ2-5, with D possibly being TRBD1 (5 bases). The J call is uncertain, as TRBJ2-7 better fits the DNA end. The germline V gene encodes CDR1 MNHNS and CDR2 SASEGT. The CDR3 consists of 11 residues. CDR3: CASNSGYEQYF. As DNA, the CDR3 is TGTGCCAGCAATTCAGGGTACGAGCAGTACTTC.

The chain uses TRBV6-5 and TRBJ2-1; a weak D match, TRBD1 (5 bases). This CDR3 is built from 14 residues. CDR1 and CDR2 (germline): MNHEY, SVGAGI. Trimming removed 7 bases from V and 8 bases from J, with 18 bases in between. CDR3 protein: CASTLKDFRDEQFF. The CDR3 region has the DNA TGTGCCAGCACCCTGAAGGATTTCAGGGATGAGCAGTTCTTC.

The chain has TRBV18 and TRBJ2-1; D unresolved. V lost 6 bases to trimming and J lost 6 bases, with 9 bases between them. The CDR3 extends over 12 amino acids. Germline V lookup: CDR1 KGHSH, CDR2 LQKENI. CDR3 nucleotides: TGTGCCAGCTCCCCCTATAGCAATGAGCAGTTCTTC. It yields the protein CASSPYSNEQFF. Full variable domain (remainder filled in from reference TRBV18 and TRBJ2-1): NAGVMQNPRHLVRRRGQEARLRCSPMKGHSHVYWYRQLPEEGLKFMVYLQKENIIDESGMPKERFSAEFPKEGPSILRIQQVVRGDSAAYFCASSPYSNEQFFGPGTRLTVL.

The CDR3 DNA follows: TGTGCCAGCAGCCAATCCTGGGGGGGTCTGGGGGCCAACGTCCTGACTTTC. It codes for CASSQSWGGLGANVLTF. This chain uses TRBV4-2 with TRBJ2-6; 7 nucleotides align to TRBD2. Germline loops: CDR1 LGHNA, CDR2 YNFKEQ. J was trimmed by 4 bases and V by 2 bases; bases with no gene match: 8. The CDR3 is made up of 17 amino acids.

The J gene is TRBJ1-2, the V gene TRBV7-9; no clear D. Germline V CDR1 and CDR2: SEHNR, FQNEAQ (reference sequence). This CDR3 contains 14 residues. V shed 0 bases and J shed 8 bases, with 13 bases lying between them. The CDR3 loop is CASSLAPGRGGYTF. The CDR3 DNA sequence: TGTGCCAGCAGCTTAGCACCGGGAAGAGGAGGCTACACCTTC.

V gene TRBV6-4 combines with J gene TRBJ1-1, with D hard to call. Germline CDR1 and CDR2: MRHNA and SNTAGT. Trimming removed 1 base at V and 5 bases at J, with 8 bases between. The CDR3 loop spans 13 amino acids. The CDR3, as DNA: TGTGCCAGCAGTGACTACTCATGGACTGAAGCTTTCTTT. Translated, it gives CASSDYSWTEAFF.

The V gene is TRBV7-6, the J gene TRBJ2-5; D possibly corresponds to TRBD2 (5 bases). The V gene lost 4 bases and the J gene lost 5 bases, with 14 bases spanning the gap. Germline values: CDR1 SGHVS, CDR2 FNYEAQ. The CDR3 totals 14 residues. Written as DNA, the CDR3 is TGTGCCAGCAGCTCCCGGACTCGTTCGGAGACCCAGTACTTC. Translation gives CASSSRTRSETQYF.

This chain connects TRBV7-8 to TRBJ1-2; TRBD1 might be the D (5 bases). Per the germline V gene, CDR1 is SGHVS and CDR2 is FQNEAQ. This CDR3 is built from 13 residues. Trimming took off 5 bases at V and 8 bases at J, with 15 bases between the two ends. In nucleotides, the CDR3 is TGTGCCAGCAGCGCTGACAGCCTAGGAGGCTACACCTTC. It specifies CASSADSLGGYTF. Full variable domain (outside the CDR3, taken from reference TRBV7-8 and TRBJ1-2): GAGVSQSPRYKVAKRGQDVALRCDPISGHVSLFWYQQALGQGPEFLTYFQNEAQLDKSGLPSDRFFAERPEGSVSTLKIQRTQQEDSAVYLCASSADSLGGYTFGSGTRLTVV.

The V gene is TRBV11-3, the J gene TRBJ2-2; 10 bases are shared with TRBD1. The CDR3 length is 15 residues. The germline CDR1 and CDR2 sequences are SGHNT and YENEEA. V dropped 3 bases and J dropped 4; count of bases not matched to a gene: 2. The CDR3 protein is CASSFRTGGTGELFF. CDR3 in DNA: TGTGCCAGCAGCTTCCGGACAGGGGGCACCGGGGAGCTGTTTTTT.

This rearrangement joins TRBV6-6 to TRBJ2-5; 9 bases line up with TRBD1. The J call may be wrong; the DNA end is better matched by TRBJ2-7. Germline assignment: CDR1 MNHNY and CDR2 SVGAGI (reference sequence). The CDR3 has 16 amino acids. In DNA form, the CDR3 reads TGTGCCAGCAGCCGCTCCCGGGACAGGGATACCTACGAGCAGTACTTC. This gives the protein CASSRSRDRDTYEQYF.

The chain couples TRBV2 to TRBJ2-1; D not certain. CDR3 length equals 14 residues. V lost 5 bases and J 0 bases, leaving 8 bases between the germline ends. Germline-derived CDR1 and CDR2 are SNHLY and FYNNEI. The CDR3 reads CASSYEVSYNEQFF. The CDR3 DNA reads TGTGCCAGCAGTTACGAGGTCTCCTACAATGAGCAGTTCTTC.

This clone was detected only once. The chain links TRBV28 to TRBJ1-5; D remains unclear. The CDR3 is 14 residues long. Trimming shortened V by 4 bases and J by 5 bases, and 12 bases separated the two germline ends. From germline, CDR1 is MDHEN and CDR2 SYDVKM. The CDR3 region is CASSSRRLDQPQHF. As DNA, the CDR3 is TGTGCCAGCAGTTCCCGCAGACTAGATCAGCCCCAGCATTTT.

This chain connects TRBV1 to TRBJ1-2; the table's D call, TRBD1, was not checked against the DNA. TRBV1 has pseudogene status. This CDR3 has 16 amino acids. The CDR3 loop is CTSSQGPRVANYGYTF. For the CDR3, the DNA is TGCACCAGCAGCCAAGGTCCCAGGGTAGCTAACTATGGCTACACCTTC.

The gene calls are TRBV7-6 and TRBJ2-2; TRBD1 matches at 8 bases. In germline, CDR1 is SGHVS, CDR2 FNYEAQ. The CDR3 is made up of 13 amino acids. The V and J ends lost 3 bases and 7 bases, in that order; junction bases with no gene match: 1. The CDR3 DNA reads as TGTGCCAGCAGCTTCAGGGGGCACGGGGAGCTGTTTTTT. It is translated as CASSFRGHGELFF.